This T cell receptor beta chain is drawn from a study of T cell repertoires in cytomegalovirus infection. The V and J ends lost 4 bases and 5 bases, in that order; junction bases with no gene match: 4. The CDR3 runs to 14 residues. Germline values: CDR1 MNHNY, CDR2 SVGAGI (reference sequence). TCRdb ran MiXCR on the reads and lists one entry per CDR3 protein. This table has about 570,000 distinct CDR3 sequences, 40% appearing once. A note on this clonotype: What it recognizes is unknown.

V is TRBV6-6 and J is TRBJ2-2; TRBD1 matches at 7 bases. Sequencing was performed on cultured PBMCs, taken from culture after CMV antigen stimulation. This clonotype originated in a human donor in good health (CMV status not recorded). Some clones in this sample may be carry-over from other donors' samples. The CDR3 protein is CASSLTQGTGELFF. CDR3 DNA: TGTGCCAGCAGTTTAACACAGGGGACCGGGGAGCTGTTTTTT.